Below, 7 T cell receptor beta chains from the same sample are listed, as sequenced in a study of shared clonotypes between healthy human individuals (TCRdb year 2020). Preparation of the library involved the immunoSEQ multiplex PCR assay. TCRdb took this table from immuneACCESS and kept in-frame rearrangements with V and J called. Such tables lack part of the clones; where checked against another copy, unresolved V genes explain under half of the gap, and the rest is unexplained. A total of about 960,000 clones appear in this sample, over 75% of them only once. About 1.5% of the sample is in the top ten clones. The sequenced sample consisted of memory CD4+ T cells sorted from blood. Taken with the paper, the label for cell subset or site translates to: CD45RA-negative fraction. The receptors were gathered from a man aged 18 to 30 in good health.

A few counts support this clone. The chain recombines TRBV7-2 with TRBJ1-1, with a tentative D call TRBD1 (6 bases). The CDR3 loop spans 11 amino acids. The germline CDR1 and CDR2 sequences are SGHTA and FQGNSA. The ends were cut back, 6 bases at V and 11 bases at J, with 13 bases in the middle. CDR3 sequence: CASRSQGRAFF. The CDR3 nucleotides are TGTGCCAGCAGATCACAGGGTCGGGCTTTCTTT.

The J gene is TRBJ1-2, the V gene TRBV27; D is perhaps TRBD1 (6 bases). The CDR3 totals 13 residues. Trimming shortened V by 3 bases and J by 8 bases, and 13 bases separated the two germline ends. CDR1 is MNHEY, CDR2 SMNVEV, per germline (reference sequence). The CDR3 sequence: CASSLSGVEGYTF. In DNA, the CDR3 is TGTGCCAGCAGTTTGTCAGGGGTTGAGGGCTACACCTTC.

The rearrangement uses TRBV27 and TRBJ2-3; tentatively, D is TRBD1 or TRBD2 (5 bases each). The CDR3 is made up of 13 amino acids. Trimming shortened V by 2 bases and J by 2 bases, and 5 bases separated the two germline ends. From germline, CDR1 is MNHEY and CDR2 SMNVEV (reference sequence). The CDR3 loop is CASSLGTTDTQYF. DNA for the CDR3: TGTGCCAGCAGTTTAGGGACCACAGATACGCAGTATTTT.

This chain links TRBV6-5 with TRBJ1-4; D perhaps matches TRBD1 (5 bases). Germline CDR1 and CDR2: MNHEY and SVGAGI. V was cut by 2 bases and J by 4 bases, with 8 bases left in between. The CDR3 extends over 14 amino acids. CDR3 in DNA: TGTGCCAGCAGTTACAACAGGTTTAATGAAAAACTGTTTTTT. It yields the protein CASSYNRFNEKLFF.

V gene TRBV27 combines with J gene TRBJ1-5; a weak D match, TRBD1 (5 bases). The CDR3 loop spans 16 amino acids. The germline gives CDR1 MNHEY, CDR2 SMNVEV (reference sequence). V was trimmed by 6 bases and J by 1 base, leaving 16 bases between them. CDR3: CASSKLTGGSNQPQHF. The CDR3 DNA is TGTGCCAGCAGCAAACTTACTGGGGGGAGCAATCAGCCCCAGCATTTT.

Written as DNA, the CDR3 is TGTGCCAGCATGGAGGAAAGGAGGTTTGGAAACACCATATATTTT. Protein sequence: CASMEERRFGNTIYF. The chain recombines TRBV6-6 with TRBJ1-3, with D hard to call. The CDR3 sequence is 15 residues long. Trimming cost V 7 bases and J 3 bases, with 16 bases left between them. Germline assignment: CDR1 MNHNY and CDR2 SVGAGI (reference sequence).

V gene TRBV5-1 combines with J gene TRBJ2-1; 7 bases match TRBD2. CDR1 and CDR2 (germline): SGHRS, YFSETQ. V lost 4 bases to trimming and J lost 5 bases; unmatched junction nucleotides: 9. The CDR3 extends over 15 amino acids. CDR3 coding DNA: TGCGCCAGCAGCACGGATGCGGGAGCAAACAATGAGCAGTTCTTC. It is translated as CASSTDAGANNEQFF.